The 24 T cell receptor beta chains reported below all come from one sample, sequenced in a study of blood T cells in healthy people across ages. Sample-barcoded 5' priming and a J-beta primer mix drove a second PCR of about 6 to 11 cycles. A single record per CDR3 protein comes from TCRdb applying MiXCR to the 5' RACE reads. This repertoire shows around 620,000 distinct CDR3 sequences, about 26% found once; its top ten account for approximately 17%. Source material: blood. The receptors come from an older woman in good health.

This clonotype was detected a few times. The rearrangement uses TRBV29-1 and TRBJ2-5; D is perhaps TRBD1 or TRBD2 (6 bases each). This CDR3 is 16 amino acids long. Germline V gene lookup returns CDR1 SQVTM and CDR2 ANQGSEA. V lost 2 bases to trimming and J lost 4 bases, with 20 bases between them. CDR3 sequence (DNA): TGCAGCGTTGAACGGCAGGGGAGTGGGGGGACAGAGACCCAGTACTTC. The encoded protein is CSVERQGSGGTETQYF.

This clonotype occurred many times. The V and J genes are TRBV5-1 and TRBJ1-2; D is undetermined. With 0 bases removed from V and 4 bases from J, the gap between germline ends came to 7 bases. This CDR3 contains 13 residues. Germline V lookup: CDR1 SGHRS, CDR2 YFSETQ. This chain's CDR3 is CASSLEQVYGYTF. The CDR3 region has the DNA TGCGCCAGCAGCTTGGAGCAAGTCTATGGCTACACCTTC.

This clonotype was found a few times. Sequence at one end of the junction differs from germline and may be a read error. The DNA for the CDR3 is TGTGCCGGCTCACCCGACAGGGGGATCTATGGCTACACCTTC. Amino acid sequence: CAGSPDRGIYGYTF. V is TRBV18 and J is TRBJ1-2; 9 bases match TRBD1. In germline, CDR1 is KGHSH, CDR2 LQKENI. CDR3 size: 14 residues.

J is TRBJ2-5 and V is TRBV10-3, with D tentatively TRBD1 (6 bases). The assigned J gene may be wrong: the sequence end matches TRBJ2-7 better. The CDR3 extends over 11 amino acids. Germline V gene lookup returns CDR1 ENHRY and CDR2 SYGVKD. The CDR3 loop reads CAISEGGEQYF. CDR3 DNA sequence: TGTGCCATCAGTGAAGGGGGCGAGCAGTACTTC.

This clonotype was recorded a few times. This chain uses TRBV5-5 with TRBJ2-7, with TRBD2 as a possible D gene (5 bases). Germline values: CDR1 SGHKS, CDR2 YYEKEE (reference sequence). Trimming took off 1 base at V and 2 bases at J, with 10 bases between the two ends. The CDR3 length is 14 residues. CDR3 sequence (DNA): TGTGCCAGCAGCTTGCGACGGGAAGCCTACGAGCAGTACTTC. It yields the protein CASSLRREAYEQYF.

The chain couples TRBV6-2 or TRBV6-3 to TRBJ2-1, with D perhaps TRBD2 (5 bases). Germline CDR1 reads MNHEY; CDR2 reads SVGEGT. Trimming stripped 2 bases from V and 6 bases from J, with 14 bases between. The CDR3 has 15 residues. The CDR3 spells CASSYAAGLSNEQFF. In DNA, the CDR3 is TGTGCCAGCAGTTACGCGGCAGGACTTTCCAATGAGCAGTTCTTC.

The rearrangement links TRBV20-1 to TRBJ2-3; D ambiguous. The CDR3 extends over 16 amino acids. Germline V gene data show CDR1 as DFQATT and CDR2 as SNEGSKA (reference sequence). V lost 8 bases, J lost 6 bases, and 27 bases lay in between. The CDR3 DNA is TGCAGTTCGACCCCCGTAAACATCGGTCAGATGGATACGCAGTATTTT. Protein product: CSSTPVNIGQMDTQYF.

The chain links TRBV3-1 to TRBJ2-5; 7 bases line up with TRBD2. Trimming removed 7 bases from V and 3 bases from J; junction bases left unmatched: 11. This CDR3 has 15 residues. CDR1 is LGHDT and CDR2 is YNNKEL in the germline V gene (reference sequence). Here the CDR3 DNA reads TGTGCCAGCAACAAGCCCTTTGGGAGGGAAGAGACCCAGTACTTC. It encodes CASNKPFGREETQYF.

The CDR3 bases are TGTGCCATCAGTGCCCCGGAGGAGAACACTGAAGCTTTCTTT. It translates to CAISAPEENTEAFF. The chain joins TRBV10-3 to TRBJ1-1; D is undetermined. Trimming left V 4 bases short and J 1 base short, with 10 bases between. Germline values: CDR1 ENHRY, CDR2 SYGVKD. The CDR3 is made up of 14 amino acids.

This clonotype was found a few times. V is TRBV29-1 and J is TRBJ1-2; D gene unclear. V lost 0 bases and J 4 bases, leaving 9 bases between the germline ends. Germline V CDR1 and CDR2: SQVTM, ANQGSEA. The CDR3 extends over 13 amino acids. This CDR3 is CSVEETVIYGYTF. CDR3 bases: TGCAGCGTTGAAGAGACGGTTATCTATGGCTACACCTTC.

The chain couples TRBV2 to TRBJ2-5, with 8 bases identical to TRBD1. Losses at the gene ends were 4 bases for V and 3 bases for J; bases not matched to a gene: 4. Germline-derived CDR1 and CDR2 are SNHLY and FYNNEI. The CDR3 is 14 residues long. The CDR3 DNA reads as TGTGCCAGCAGTGTTCGGACAGGGAAAGAGACCCAGTACTTC. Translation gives CASSVRTGKETQYF.

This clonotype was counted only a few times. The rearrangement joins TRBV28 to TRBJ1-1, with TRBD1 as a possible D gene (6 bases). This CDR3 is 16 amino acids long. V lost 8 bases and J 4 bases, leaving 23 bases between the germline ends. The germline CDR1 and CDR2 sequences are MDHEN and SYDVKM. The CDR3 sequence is CASPPQRGAQVTEAFF. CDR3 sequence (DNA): TGTGCCAGCCCCCCTCAGAGGGGGGCGCAGGTCACTGAAGCTTTCTTT.

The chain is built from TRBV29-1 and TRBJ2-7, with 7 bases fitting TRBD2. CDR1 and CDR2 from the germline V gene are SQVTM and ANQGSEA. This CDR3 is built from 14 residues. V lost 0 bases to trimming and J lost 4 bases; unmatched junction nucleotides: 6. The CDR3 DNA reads TGCAGCGTTGAAGATCAGCGGCGGGGGTACGAGCAGTACTTC. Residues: CSVEDQRRGYEQYF.

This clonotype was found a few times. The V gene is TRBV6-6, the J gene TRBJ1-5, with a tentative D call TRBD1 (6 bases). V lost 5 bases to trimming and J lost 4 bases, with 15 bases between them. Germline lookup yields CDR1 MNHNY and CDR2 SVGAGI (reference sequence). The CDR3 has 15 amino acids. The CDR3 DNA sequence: TGTGCCAGCAGTAAGGAGGGGGGCAGGAATCAGCCCCAGCATTTT. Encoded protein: CASSKEGGRNQPQHF.

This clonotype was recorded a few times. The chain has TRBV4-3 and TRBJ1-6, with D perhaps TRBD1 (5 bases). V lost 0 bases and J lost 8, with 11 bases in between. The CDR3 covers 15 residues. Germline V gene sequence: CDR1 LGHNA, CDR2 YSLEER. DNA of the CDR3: TGCGCCAGCAGCCAAGAGTGGGACGGATATTCACCCCTCCACTTT. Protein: CASSQEWDGYSPLHF.

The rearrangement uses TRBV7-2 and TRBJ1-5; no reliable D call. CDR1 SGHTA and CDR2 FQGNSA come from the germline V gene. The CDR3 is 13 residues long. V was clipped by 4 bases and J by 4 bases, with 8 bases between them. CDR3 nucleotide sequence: TGTGCCAGCAGCTCAAGCTATAATCAGCCCCAGCATTTT. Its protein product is CASSSSYNQPQHF.

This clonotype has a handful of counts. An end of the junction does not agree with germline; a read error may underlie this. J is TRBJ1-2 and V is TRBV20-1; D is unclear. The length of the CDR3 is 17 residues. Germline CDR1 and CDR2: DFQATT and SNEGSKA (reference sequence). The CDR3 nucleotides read TGCAGCGCTAGAGCCGGCGGTCAGACCAGTTATCGTGGGGGCTACACCTTC. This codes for CSARAGGQTSYRGGYTF.

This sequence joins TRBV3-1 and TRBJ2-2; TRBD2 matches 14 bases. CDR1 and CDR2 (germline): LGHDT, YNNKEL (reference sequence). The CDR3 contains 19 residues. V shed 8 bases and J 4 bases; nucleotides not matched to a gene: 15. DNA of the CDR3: TGTGCCAGCTCCCCAGGGACTAGCGGGGGCTGGGGGTCCACCGGGGAGCTGTTTTTT. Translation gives CASSPGTSGGWGSTGELFF.

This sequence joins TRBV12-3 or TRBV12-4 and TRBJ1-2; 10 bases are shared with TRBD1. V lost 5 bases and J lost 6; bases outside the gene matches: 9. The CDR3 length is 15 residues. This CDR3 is CASSPRTGGGHGYTF. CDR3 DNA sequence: TGTGCCAGCAGTCCCCGGACAGGGGGAGGACATGGCTACACCTTC.

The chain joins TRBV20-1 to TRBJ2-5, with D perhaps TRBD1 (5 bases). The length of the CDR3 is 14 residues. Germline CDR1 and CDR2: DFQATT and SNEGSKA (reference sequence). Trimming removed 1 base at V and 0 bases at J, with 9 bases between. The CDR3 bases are TGCAGTGCTAGAGTGGCAGGGTACCAAGAGACCCAGTACTTC. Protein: CSARVAGYQETQYF.

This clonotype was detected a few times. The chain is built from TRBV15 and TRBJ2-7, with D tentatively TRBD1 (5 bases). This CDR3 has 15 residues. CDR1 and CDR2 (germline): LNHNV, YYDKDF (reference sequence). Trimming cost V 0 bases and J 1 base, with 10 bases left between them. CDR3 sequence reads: CATSREGQGSYEQYF. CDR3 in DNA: TGTGCCACCAGCAGAGAAGGTCAGGGATCCTACGAGCAGTACTTC.

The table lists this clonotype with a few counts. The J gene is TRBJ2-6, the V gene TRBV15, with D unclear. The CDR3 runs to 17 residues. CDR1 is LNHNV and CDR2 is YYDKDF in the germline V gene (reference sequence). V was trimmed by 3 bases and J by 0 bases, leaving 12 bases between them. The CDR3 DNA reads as TGTGCCACCAGCAGGGTTTCCTCGTCCTCTGGGGCCAACGTCCTGACTTTC. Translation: CATSRVSSSSGANVLTF.

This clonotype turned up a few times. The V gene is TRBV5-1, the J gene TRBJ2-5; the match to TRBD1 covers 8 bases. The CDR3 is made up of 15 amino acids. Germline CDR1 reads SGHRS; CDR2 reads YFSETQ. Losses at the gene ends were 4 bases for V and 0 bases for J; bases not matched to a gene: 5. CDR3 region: CASSNGQGYQETQYF. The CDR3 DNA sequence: TGCGCCAGCAGCAACGGACAGGGCTACCAAGAGACCCAGTACTTC.

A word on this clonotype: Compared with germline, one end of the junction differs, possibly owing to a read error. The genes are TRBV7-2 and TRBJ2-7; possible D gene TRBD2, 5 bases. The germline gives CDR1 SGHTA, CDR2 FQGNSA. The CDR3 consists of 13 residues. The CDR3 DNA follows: TGTGCCAACAGCTCCTGGACTGTATCCGAGCAGTACTTC. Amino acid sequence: CANSSWTVSEQYF.